Listed here is a single TCR beta chain. The antigen is not known. This record belongs to a study of CD8 T cells in ankylosing spondylitis. General observations from the study: According to the report, clones linked to the disease were significantly enriched in matched synovial fluid samples taken from ankylosing spondylitis patients. What seemed typical of ankylosing spondylitis blood was a TCR beta motif built from roughly eight highly homologous variants. Peripheral blood held disease-linked clones only at relatively low frequency, and these were CD8+.

Making use of molecular barcodes, quantitative 5'-RACE generated TCR beta libraries. TCRdb re-called the 5' RACE reads through MiXCR, storing one row per CDR3 protein. The table shows some 400,000 distinct CDR3 sequences, with 20% to 25% occurring only once. This TCR was recovered from a male donor with ankylosing spondylitis. The specimen was blood, either unsorted or a sorted T cell fraction (not recorded which).

The CDR3 DNA follows: TGTGCCAGCAGCCGTAGTAGCGCCTACCAAGAGACCCAGTACTTC. It yields the protein CASSRSSAYQETQYF. The V gene is TRBV7-2, the J gene TRBJ2-5; tentatively, D is TRBD2 (5 bases). Trimming removed 5 bases at V and 0 bases at J, with 13 bases between. The germline V gene has CDR1 SGHTA and CDR2 FQGNSA. The CDR3 runs to 15 residues.